This record looks at one T cell receptor beta chain sequence and its context. Its matching antigen is unknown. This entry belongs to a study of blood T cells in healthy people across ages. Notes on the study in general: Getting older went along with TCR beta diversity per million T cells dropping roughly linearly. Both naive CD4+ cell counts and diversity were greater in long-lived donors than in aged donors. Strong correlation existed between TCR beta diversity and naive T cell percentage.

Then a second PCR, running roughly 7 to 11 cycles, was carried out with a sample-barcoded 5' primer and a J-beta primer mix. Through a template-switch adaptor with 12 random nucleotides, each cDNA molecule received a tag. Using its own MiXCR run on the 5' RACE reads, TCRdb lists one record per CDR3 protein. The sample has 700,000 to 1,000,000 distinct CDR3 sequences; about 42% are singletons. This clonotype was sampled from a man aged 60 to 75 in good health. The sample comprised blood.

CDR3 residues: CASSQTGGIHGYTF. The DNA of the CDR3 is TGTGCCAGCAGCCAGACAGGGGGAATCCATGGCTACACCTTC. J is TRBJ1-2 and V is TRBV14; 9 bases line up with TRBD1. V shed 3 bases, J shed 6 bases, and the junction held 5 bases outside the gene matches. CDR3 length: 14 amino acids. Germline CDR1 SGHDN, CDR2 FVKESK.